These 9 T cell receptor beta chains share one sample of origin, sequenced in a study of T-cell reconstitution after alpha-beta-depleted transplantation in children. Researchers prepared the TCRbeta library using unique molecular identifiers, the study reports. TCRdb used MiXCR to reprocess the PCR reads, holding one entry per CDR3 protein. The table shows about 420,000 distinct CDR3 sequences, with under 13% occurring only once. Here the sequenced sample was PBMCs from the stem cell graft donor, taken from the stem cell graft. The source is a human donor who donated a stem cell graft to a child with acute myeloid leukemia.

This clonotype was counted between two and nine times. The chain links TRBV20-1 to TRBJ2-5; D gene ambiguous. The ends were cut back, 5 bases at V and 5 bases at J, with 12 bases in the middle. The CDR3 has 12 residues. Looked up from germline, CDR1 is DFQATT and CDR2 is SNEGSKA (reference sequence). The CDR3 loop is CSAGIGPETQYF. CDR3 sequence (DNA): TGCAGTGCTGGGATCGGGCCGGAGACCCAGTACTTC.

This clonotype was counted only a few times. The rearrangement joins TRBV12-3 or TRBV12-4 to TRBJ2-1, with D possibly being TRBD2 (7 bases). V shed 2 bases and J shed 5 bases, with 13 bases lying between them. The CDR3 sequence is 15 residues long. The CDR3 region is CASSLRGRANNEQFF. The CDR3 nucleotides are TGTGCCAGCAGTTTAAGGGGGAGGGCAAACAATGAGCAGTTCTTC.

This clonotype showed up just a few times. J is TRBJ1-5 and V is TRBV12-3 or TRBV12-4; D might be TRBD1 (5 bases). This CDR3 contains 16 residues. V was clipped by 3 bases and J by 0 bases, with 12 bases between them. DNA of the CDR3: TGTGCCAGCAGTTTGGACCTACAGGATAGCAATCAGCCCCAGCATTTT. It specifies CASSLDLQDSNQPQHF.

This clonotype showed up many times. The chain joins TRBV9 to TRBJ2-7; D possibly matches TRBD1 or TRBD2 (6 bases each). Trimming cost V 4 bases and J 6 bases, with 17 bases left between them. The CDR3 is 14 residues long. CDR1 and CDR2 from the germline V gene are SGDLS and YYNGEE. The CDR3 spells CASSPGPEGGEQYF. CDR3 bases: TGTGCCAGCAGCCCGGGTCCGGAGGGGGGCGAGCAGTACTTC.

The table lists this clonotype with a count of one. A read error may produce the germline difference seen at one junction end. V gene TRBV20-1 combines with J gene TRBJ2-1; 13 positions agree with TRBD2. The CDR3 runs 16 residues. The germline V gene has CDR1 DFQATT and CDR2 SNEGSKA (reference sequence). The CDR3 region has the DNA TGCTGTGCAACCTTACCTGGACTAGCGGGAGACAATGAGCAGTTCTTC. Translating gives CCATLPGLAGDNEQFF.

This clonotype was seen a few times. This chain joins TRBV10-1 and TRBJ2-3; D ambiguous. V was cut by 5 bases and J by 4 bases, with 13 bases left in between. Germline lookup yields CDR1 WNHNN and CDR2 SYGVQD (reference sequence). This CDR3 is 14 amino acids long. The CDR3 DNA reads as TGCGCCAGCAGTATGGCAGGAACCCCAGATACGCAGTATTTT. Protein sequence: CASSMAGTPDTQYF.

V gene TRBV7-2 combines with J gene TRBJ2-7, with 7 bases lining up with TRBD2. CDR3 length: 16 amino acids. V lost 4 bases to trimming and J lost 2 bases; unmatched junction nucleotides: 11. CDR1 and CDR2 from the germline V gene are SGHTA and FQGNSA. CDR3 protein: CASSSSSGVFTYEQYF. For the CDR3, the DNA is TGTGCCAGCAGCTCTTCGAGCGGGGTCTTCACCTACGAGCAGTACTTC.

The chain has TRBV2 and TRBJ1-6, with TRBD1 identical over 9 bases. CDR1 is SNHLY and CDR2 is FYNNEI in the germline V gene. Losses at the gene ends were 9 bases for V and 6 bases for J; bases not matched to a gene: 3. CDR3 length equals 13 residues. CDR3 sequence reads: CARSGQGNSPLHF. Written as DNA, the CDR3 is TGTGCCAGGTCGGGACAGGGTAATTCACCCCTCCACTTT.

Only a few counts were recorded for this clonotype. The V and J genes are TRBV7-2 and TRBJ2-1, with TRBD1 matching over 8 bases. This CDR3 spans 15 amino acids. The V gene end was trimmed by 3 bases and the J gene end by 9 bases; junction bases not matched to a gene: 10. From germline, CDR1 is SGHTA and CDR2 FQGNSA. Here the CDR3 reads CASSFAGQGSIEQFF. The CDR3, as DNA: TGTGCCAGCAGCTTTGCAGGACAGGGATCTATTGAGCAGTTCTTC.